The 13 T cell receptor beta chains presented below share a single source sample, sequenced in a study of blood T cell repertoires in COVID-19. Only in-frame clones appear in the TCRdb table, and some are missing; sequencing was by immunoSEQ multiplex PCR. The sample carries roughly 300,000 clones, about 86% recorded once. Sequenced material: peripheral blood. These receptors were obtained from a woman aged 55-75 years with active or convalescent COVID-19.

Notes on this clone: A junction end diverges from the germline sequence, so it may reflect a read error. The chain recombines TRBV2 with TRBJ1-2; D gene uncertain. The V gene's germline CDR1 is SNHLY and CDR2 FYNNEI. CDR3 size: 13 residues. The CDR3 protein is CASTEGLMDGYTF. CDR3 coding DNA: TGTGCCAGCACTGAAGGGCTGATGGATGGCTACACCTTC.

The chain couples TRBV5-4 to TRBJ2-2, with 14 bases aligning to TRBD2. Germline CDR1 and CDR2: SGHNT and YYREEE (reference sequence). The V gene end was trimmed by 3 bases and the J gene end by 1 base; junction bases not matched to a gene: 5. The CDR3 totals 18 residues. In nucleotides, the CDR3 is TGTGCCAGCAGCTCGGGACTAGCGGGGGCCAAGAACACCGGGGAGCTGTTTTTT. Encoded protein: CASSSGLAGAKNTGELFF. The variable domain in full, completed from reference TRBV5-4 and TRBJ2-2, reads ETGVTQSPTHLIKTRGQQVTLRCSSQSGHNTVSWYQQALGQGPQFIFQYYREEENGRGNFPPRFSGLQFPNYSSELNVNALELDDSALYLCASSSGLAGAKNTGELFFGEGSRLTVL.

This clone has just one count. The chain has TRBV9 and TRBJ2-7; possible D gene TRBD2, 6 bases. CDR3 length: 15 residues. V lost 4 bases, J lost 1 base, and 15 bases lay in between. Per germline, CDR1 SGDLS and CDR2 YYNGEE. The CDR3 loop reads CASSTGTSFSYEQYF. The CDR3 coding sequence is TGTGCCAGCAGCACGGGGACTTCTTTTTCCTACGAGCAGTACTTC.

This chain joins TRBV6-6 and TRBJ1-4, with TRBD1 matching 10 bases. This CDR3 is built from 15 residues. With V trimmed by 4 bases and J by 8 bases, 7 bases remained unmatched. From germline, CDR1 is MNHNY and CDR2 SVGAGI (reference sequence). CDR3 sequence reads: CASSSRTGGEEKLFF. CDR3 DNA: TGTGCCAGCAGTTCCCGGACAGGGGGGGAGGAAAAACTGTTTTTT.

The V gene is TRBV11-3, the J gene TRBJ2-1; 7 nucleotides agree with TRBD1. J lost 9 bases, V lost 5 bases, and 10 bases had no gene match. CDR3 size: 14 residues. Germline-derived CDR1 and CDR2 are SGHNT and YENEEA. The CDR3 is CASSPRQGTSEQFF. Here the CDR3 DNA reads TGTGCCAGCAGCCCTAGACAGGGTACGAGTGAGCAGTTCTTC.

The V and J genes are TRBV5-4 and TRBJ2-3, with a possible D match to TRBD2 (6 bases). Germline V gene data show CDR1 as SGHNT and CDR2 as YYREEE (reference sequence). The V end lost 0 bases, the J end lost 1 base, and 12 bases lay between the germline ends. CDR3 length: 16 residues. For the CDR3, the DNA is TGTGCCAGCAGCTTGGAGGCGGGGCCGCGCACAGATACGCAGTATTTT. Protein: CASSLEAGPRTDTQYF.

This sequence joins TRBV2 and TRBJ2-1, with TRBD2 matching over 10 bases. This CDR3 has 12 amino acids. Germline assignment: CDR1 SNHLY and CDR2 FYNNEI. V was clipped by 5 bases and J by 9 bases; unmatched bases: 1. The CDR3 sequence is CASSSSGGEQFF. CDR3 in DNA: TGTGCCAGCAGTTCTAGCGGGGGTGAGCAGTTCTTC.

The chain links TRBV27 to TRBJ1-2; no firm D call. This CDR3 has 12 amino acids. The V end lost 8 bases, the J end lost 5 bases, and 12 bases lay between the germline ends. Germline values: CDR1 MNHEY, CDR2 SMNVEV (reference sequence). The CDR3 coding sequence is TGTGCCAGCCCACCTCACATTTATGGCTACACCTTC. Translating gives CASPPHIYGYTF.

The chain is built from TRBV7-2 and TRBJ2-5; possible D gene TRBD1, 6 bases. Germline-derived CDR1 and CDR2 are SGHTA and FQGNSA. Trimming removed 4 bases from V and 1 base from J, with 16 bases in between. CDR3 length: 16 residues. The CDR3 DNA is TGTGCCAGCAGCTACGCCGGGACAATGGGCCAAGAGACCCAGTACTTC. It encodes CASSYAGTMGQETQYF.

The V and J genes are TRBV5-5 and TRBJ2-7; the D is unclear. Per the germline V gene, CDR1 is SGHKS and CDR2 is YYEKEE (reference sequence). The CDR3 sequence is 12 residues long. Trimming stripped 3 bases from V and 0 bases from J, with 4 bases between. As DNA, the CDR3 is TGTGCCAGCAGCTACAGCTCCTACGAGCAGTACTTC. This sequence encodes CASSYSSYEQYF.

A word on this clone: A junction boundary mismatches the germline segment, possibly from a read error. The chain has TRBV13 and TRBJ2-3; 8 bases are a match to TRBD2. The CDR3 has 16 residues. CDR1 and CDR2 from the germline V gene are PRHDT and FYEKMQ (reference sequence). In DNA, the CDR3 is TGTGCCAGCAGCTTACCCCGCCGGACTAGCATAGATACGCAGTATTTT. It is translated as CASSLPRRTSIDTQYF.

The V gene is TRBV29-1, the J gene TRBJ2-2; TRBD2 matches at 9 bases. This CDR3 region has 17 residues. The V segment lost 6 bases and the J segment 8 bases; nucleotides outside the gene matches: 19. In germline, CDR1 is SQVTM, CDR2 ANQGSEA. In nucleotides, the CDR3 is TGCAGCGTAAGAGGAGCGGCTAGCGGGGCCATAGGGGGGGAGCTGTTTTTT. Its protein product is CSVRGAASGAIGGELFF.

The chain has TRBV27 and TRBJ1-4; D not resolved. Trimming left V 8 bases short and J 5 bases short, with 21 bases between. Germline V lookup: CDR1 MNHEY, CDR2 SMNVEV (reference sequence). The CDR3 is 16 residues long. CDR3 protein: CASDHPPRVANEKLFF. The CDR3 bases are TGTGCCAGCGATCACCCCCCCCGGGTCGCAAATGAAAAACTGTTTTTT.